This T cell receptor (beta chain) was sequenced for a study of T cell responses to AZD1222 COVID-19 vaccine. This CDR3 contains 15 residues. Germline V gene sequence: CDR1 SGHNT, CDR2 YYREEE (reference sequence). Trimming cost V 0 bases and J 1 base, with 10 bases left between them. Of note for this clone: Its antigen is as yet unknown.

Study-wide findings and caveats: Donor demographics were predominantly white British with a female majority; clonal diversity may be underestimated. The span of vaccine-associated CD4 TCRs extended across spike, with dominance at 160-218 and 743-854.

Generated by immunoSEQ multiplex PCR, the TCRdb table keeps only in-frame clones and is missing some. The sample holds about 130,000 clones; 89% are singletons and the top ten take more than 4%. V gene TRBV5-4 combines with J gene TRBJ1-2; D remains ambiguous. The source of this sequence is an adult in good health. Sequenced here: peripheral blood, sampled on day 0 of AZD1222 vaccination. CDR3 amino acids: CASSLVGRNNYGYTF. The CDR3 bases are TGTGCCAGCAGCTTGGTAGGGCGGAATAACTATGGCTACACCTTC.